The 24 T cell receptor beta chains below all came from one sample that was sequenced in a study of cytomegalovirus exposure and HLA in healthy donors (TCRdb year 2017). Library construction relied on the immunoSEQ multiplex PCR assay. A mixture of 60 forward primers for TCR Vbeta segments and 13 reverse primers for TCR Jbeta segments was used in the multiplex PCR. Drawn from immuneACCESS, this table holds only the in-frame rearrangements with V and J called that TCRdb kept. Clones are partly lost; checked studies trace under half to an unresolved V gene and leave the rest unexplained. Here the sample has roughly 200,000 clones; approximately 82% occur a single time. Together, the top ten hold about 1.8% of the sample. The sample consisted of PBMCs. These receptors all stem from a woman younger than 35 in good health and CMV-seronegative.

The chain couples TRBV7-9 to TRBJ2-7; TRBD2 aligns across 7 bases. The CDR3 covers 14 residues. CDR1 is SEHNR and CDR2 is FQNEAQ in the germline V gene (reference sequence). V lost 1 base, J lost 6 bases, and 6 bases stayed unmatched. The DNA for the CDR3 is TGTGCCAGCAGCTTAGGTTTCGGGAGGAGCGAGCAGTACGTC. Encoded protein: CASSLGFGRSEQYV.

The V call is TRBV27, the J call TRBJ2-3; the D is unclear. Germline CDR1 MNHEY, CDR2 SMNVEV (reference sequence). V gave up 1 base and J gave up 0 bases, with 5 bases separating them. The CDR3 consists of 14 residues. The CDR3, as DNA: TGTGCCAGCAGTTTATACTACAGCACAGATACGCAGTATTTT. Protein product: CASSLYYSTDTQYF.

The chain is built from TRBV4-3 and TRBJ1-2; 9 bases fit TRBD1. CDR1 and CDR2 (germline): LGHNA, YSLEER. The CDR3 runs to 17 residues. The V and J ends lost 4 bases and 4 bases, in that order; junction bases with no gene match: 13. Here the CDR3 DNA reads TGCGCCAGCAGCCCGGAGGACAGGGGAGAAGAGGCCTATGGCTACACCTTC. It is translated as CASSPEDRGEEAYGYTF.

V usage is TRBV6-1 and J usage is TRBJ1-1, with D perhaps matching TRBD1 (6 bases). The CDR3 sequence is 13 residues long. CDR1 and CDR2 from the germline V gene are MNHNS and SASEGT. The V gene lost 6 bases and the J gene lost 0 bases, with 8 bases spanning the gap. This CDR3 reads CASRAGVNTEAFF. In DNA form, the CDR3 reads TGTGCCAGCAGAGCAGGGGTGAACACTGAAGCTTTCTTT.

The chain couples TRBV5-4 to TRBJ2-1; a possible D gene is TRBD2 (5 bases). Germline values: CDR1 SGHNT, CDR2 YYREEE (reference sequence). This CDR3 spans 16 amino acids. V lost 4 bases, J lost 0 bases, and 14 bases lay in between. CDR3 nucleotides: TGTGCCAGCAGCCCTGTGCAGCGGAGCTCCTACAATGAGCAGTTCTTC. This sequence encodes CASSPVQRSSYNEQFF.

The chain joins TRBV27 to TRBJ2-2; TRBD2 matches at 8 bases. The V and J ends lost 6 bases and 7 bases, in that order; junction bases with no gene match: 16. Per the germline V gene, CDR1 is MNHEY and CDR2 is SMNVEV (reference sequence). The CDR3 is 17 residues long. The CDR3 reads CASSNRGGWGRGGELFF. Written as DNA, the CDR3 is TGTGCCAGCAGCAACCGGGGGGGATGGGGACGGGGCGGGGAGCTGTTTTTT.

This clone has only a few counts. This rearrangement joins TRBV27 to TRBJ2-7; 9 bases line up with TRBD1. Trimming cost V 2 bases and J 6 bases; bases outside gene matches: 8. CDR3 length: 15 amino acids. Germline lookup yields CDR1 MNHEY and CDR2 SMNVEV (reference sequence). The CDR3 reads CASSLGGQGLSEQYF. The CDR3 nucleotides are TGTGCCAGCAGTTTAGGGGGACAGGGTTTATCCGAGCAGTACTTC.

The genes are TRBV11-2 and TRBJ2-5; 7 bases align to TRBD2. With V trimmed by 1 base and J by 5 bases, 13 bases remained unmatched. The length of the CDR3 is 17 residues. Germline-derived CDR1 and CDR2 are SGHAT and FQNNGV. The CDR3 bases are TGTGCCAGCAGCTTAGGTAGGGAGGGCCCTCGACGGGAGACCCAGTACTTC. Amino acid sequence: CASSLGREGPRRETQYF. Drawing the rest from reference TRBV11-2 and TRBJ2-5, the complete variable domain is EAGVAQSPRYKIIEKRQSVAFWCNPISGHATLYWYQQILGQGPKLLIQFQNNGVVDDSQLPKDRFSAERLKGVDSTLKIQPAKLEDSAVYLCASSLGREGPRRETQYFGPGTRLLVL.

The sample holds a few counts of this clone. The chain uses TRBV30 and TRBJ2-1, with D perhaps assigned TRBD1 or TRBD2 (10 bases each). CDR1 and CDR2 (germline): GTSNPN, SVGIG (reference sequence). Trimming left V 2 bases short and J 0 bases short, with 23 bases between. The CDR3 consists of 19 residues. CDR3 in amino acids: CAWSRDRGTSGASYNEQFF. The CDR3 DNA is TGTGCCTGGAGTCGGGACAGGGGAACTAGCGGGGCCTCCTACAATGAGCAGTTCTTC.

The chain has TRBV13 and TRBJ2-2, with 8 bases matching TRBD2. With V trimmed by 1 base and J by 2 bases, 3 bases remained unmatched. There are 16 residues in the CDR3. CDR1 and CDR2 from the germline V gene are PRHDT and FYEKMQ (reference sequence). The chain's CDR3 is CASSLELAVNTGELFF. CDR3 bases: TGTGCCAGCAGCTTAGAACTAGCGGTTAACACCGGGGAGCTGTTTTTT. Full variable domain (remainder filled in from reference TRBV13 and TRBJ2-2): AAGVIQSPRHLIKEKRETATLKCYPIPRHDTVYWYQQGPGQDPQFLISFYEKMQSDKGSIPDRFSAQQFSDYHSELNMSSLELGDSALYFCASSLELAVNTGELFFGEGSRLTVL.

The chain has TRBV19 and TRBJ1-1; possibly TRBD1 for D (5 bases). This CDR3 comprises 15 residues. In germline, CDR1 is LNHDA, CDR2 SQIVND (reference sequence). Trimming removed 5 bases at V and 5 bases at J, with 18 bases between. The CDR3 nucleotides are TGTGCCAGTAGTCCGAATTCGGGGGGGTGGACTGAAGCTTTCTTT. Translation gives CASSPNSGGWTEAFF.

The sample holds one count of this clone. The rearrangement links TRBV13 to TRBJ2-1; D perhaps matches TRBD2 (5 bases). Germline loops: CDR1 PRHDT, CDR2 FYEKMQ (reference sequence). This CDR3 has 15 amino acids. Trimming pared 1 base from V and 7 bases from J, leaving 14 bases between. The CDR3 DNA sequence: TGTGCCAGCAGCTTAGAGCGGACCTTGGGAAATGAGCAGTTCTTC. Amino acid sequence: CASSLERTLGNEQFF.

The rearrangement uses TRBV2 and TRBJ2-7; D possibly corresponds to TRBD2 (6 bases). The CDR3 consists of 14 residues. Germline CDR1 reads SNHLY; CDR2 reads FYNNEI. The V and J ends lost 3 bases and 9 bases respectively, with 18 bases between them. The CDR3 nucleotides are TGTGCCAGCAGTGATACCGGGACTCCGGACGGGCAGTACGTC. Its protein product is CASSDTGTPDGQYV.

The chain joins TRBV5-1 to TRBJ2-1, with 10 bases lining up with TRBD2. V trimming: 2 bases; J trimming: 0 bases; junction bases outside the gene matches: 2. The CDR3 is 16 residues long. The V gene's germline CDR1 is SGHRS and CDR2 YFSETQ. The CDR3 DNA reads TGCGCCAGCAGCTTTACTAGCGGGGCCTCCTACAATGAGCAGTTCTTC. Translating gives CASSFTSGASYNEQFF.

CDR3 region: CASSFSGQETQYF. The CDR3 DNA reads as TGTGCCAGCAGCTTTAGCGGGCAAGAGACCCAGTACTTC. V and J are TRBV7-9 and TRBJ2-5; 7 bases are a match to TRBD2. From germline, CDR1 is SEHNR and CDR2 FQNEAQ (reference sequence). The ends lost 3 bases at V and 2 bases at J; junction bases unmatched: 0. This CDR3 has 13 residues.

V gene TRBV2 combines with J gene TRBJ1-5; a weak D match, TRBD1 (5 bases). CDR1 is SNHLY and CDR2 is FYNNEI in the germline V gene. V was trimmed by 8 bases and J by 2 bases, leaving 16 bases between them. The CDR3 consists of 15 residues. The CDR3 region is CASGGRADGNQPQHF. In nucleotides, the CDR3 is TGTGCCAGCGGGGGGAGGGCGGACGGCAATCAGCCCCAGCATTTT.

The chain recombines TRBV4-2 with TRBJ2-1; D uncertain. CDR1 and CDR2 from the germline V gene are LGHNA and YNFKEQ. The CDR3 has 12 amino acids. V was clipped by 0 bases and J by 10 bases, with 7 bases between them. CDR3 DNA: TGTGCCAGCAGCCAAGATTATAAAGAGCAGTTCTTC. Translating it yields CASSQDYKEQFF.

The chain recombines TRBV25-1 with TRBJ1-2, with D possibly TRBD1 on 5 matching bases. The CDR3 is 14 amino acids. The germline V and J ends were trimmed by 4 bases and 4 bases, with 13 bases remaining between them. Germline V gene lookup returns CDR1 MGHDK and CDR2 SYGVNS. The CDR3, as DNA: TGTGCCAGCAGTGGGGACTGGGAGAGCTATGGCTACACCTTC. It translates to CASSGDWESYGYTF.

The genes are TRBV7-2 and TRBJ2-7; 9 bases agree with TRBD1. This CDR3 region has 15 residues. J lost 1 base, V lost 7 bases, and 8 bases had no gene match. Germline V lookup: CDR1 SGHTA, CDR2 FQGNSA. The chain's CDR3 is CASTAQGAGSYEQYF. CDR3 DNA: TGTGCCAGCACCGCACAGGGGGCCGGGTCCTACGAGCAGTACTTC.

The rearrangement links TRBV5-1 to TRBJ2-6; 7 nucleotides agree with TRBD1. Germline loops: CDR1 SGHRS, CDR2 YFSETQ. CDR3 length: 19 amino acids. The ends lost 2 bases at V and 0 bases at J; junction bases unmatched: 11. CDR3 sequence (DNA): TGCGCCAGCAGCTTCCTGACAGGGCTCTCCTCCTCTGGGGCCAACGTCCTGACTTTC. This gives the protein CASSFLTGLSSSGANVLTF.

This clone has just one count. The V call is TRBV27, the J call TRBJ2-3, with TRBD2 as a possible D gene (6 bases). Trimming took off 3 bases at V and 0 bases at J, with 7 bases between the two ends. This CDR3 has 14 residues. Germline V lookup: CDR1 MNHEY, CDR2 SMNVEV (reference sequence). CDR3 coding DNA: TGTGCCAGCAGTTTCGGAGGGAGCACAGATACGCAGTATTTT. It encodes CASSFGGSTDTQYF.

Note on this clone: A read error may account for a junction end that differs from germline. The CDR3 DNA reads TGTTCCAGCAGCTTAGTCCCCCCGGGACACTTC. Translation gives CSSSLVPPGHF. This rearrangement joins TRBV7-9 to TRBJ1-2, with a weak D call TRBD1 (6 bases). The CDR3 is made up of 11 amino acids. Germline V lookup: CDR1 SEHNR, CDR2 FQNEAQ (reference sequence). Complete variable domain (other parts from reference TRBV7-9 and TRBJ1-2): DTGVSQNPRHKITKRGQNVTFRCDPISEHNRLYWYRQTLGQGPEFLTYFQNEAQLEKSRLLSDRFSAERPKGSFSTLEIQRTEQGDSAMYLCSSSLVPPGHFGSGTRLTVV.

V is TRBV11-2 and J is TRBJ2-2; D unresolved. Germline lookup yields CDR1 SGHAT and CDR2 FQNNGV. The CDR3 length is 14 residues. Trimming took off 4 bases at V and 7 bases at J, with 13 bases between the two ends. CDR3 loop: CASSSPQVSGELFF. The CDR3 DNA is TGTGCCAGCAGCTCCCCCCAGGTCAGCGGGGAGCTGTTTTTT.

The rearrangement joins TRBV27 to TRBJ2-5; TRBD1 matches at 8 bases. With 8 bases clipped from V and 5 bases from J, the junction kept 7 bases outside the gene matches. Looked up from germline, CDR1 is MNHEY and CDR2 is SMNVEV (reference sequence). This CDR3 comprises 13 residues. The CDR3 protein is CASSVRGQETQYF. The CDR3 DNA reads as TGTGCCAGCTCCGTCAGGGGGCAGGAGACCCAGTACTTC.